These T cell receptor beta chains were read from a single sample in a study of technical replicates of blood from several donors. Repertoires were generated with immunoSEQ multiplex PCR, while TCRdb's copy carries only in-frame clones and drops some. This table has about 56,000 clones, more than 90% appearing once. Material: PBMCs. Source of these receptors: a human donor in good health. Some clones in this sample may be carry-over from other donors' samples. Both conserved end residues are part of each CDR3.

CDR3 protein	V gene
CASSLVLGQGVDEQFF	TRBV7-6
CASSPTSGGSSYEQYF	TRBV18
CAWRPDSTEAFF	TRBV30
CASSQGDSRSPDGETQYF	TRBV4-1
CASSPTTGALVTF	TRBV9
CASSTTDWKDEQFF	TRBV18
CASSGPDRGSTEAFF	TRBV21-1
CASSPKSSYNEQFF	TRBV11-1
CASSPGTSQGYGYTF	TRBV18
CASSQQGSGYEKLFF	TRBV18
CASSSGQGGFLAGELFF	TRBV5-4
CASSRQGREQYF	TRBV19
CSVDASGRRNEQFF	TRBV29-1
CASSRTSGGAGDEQYF	TRBV6-4
CASSEASGEVYNEQFF	TRBV6-1